What follows describes a single TCR beta chain. The data originate from a study of blood T cell repertoires in COVID-19. The method was immunoSEQ multiplex PCR; TCRdb's version includes in-frame clones alone and lacks a portion of them. The table has under 350,000 clones, approximately 86% seen once. The CDR3 spans 16 residues. Germline V lookup: CDR1 WNHNN, CDR2 SYGVQD (reference sequence). Trimming removed 0 bases from V and 0 bases from J; junction bases left unmatched: 1. J is TRBJ2-7 and V is TRBV10-1; 11 bases line up with TRBD2. This TCR was sampled from a middle-aged woman with acute COVID-19. The specimen sequenced was PBMCs or T cells enriched from blood (not recorded which). The CDR3 loop reads CASSESTSGDSYEQYF. CDR3 in DNA: TGCGCCAGCAGTGAGTCGACTAGCGGGGACTCCTACGAGCAGTACTTC.